The 14 T cell receptor beta chains presented below share a single source sample, sequenced in a study of blood T cell repertoires in COVID-19. TCRdb's table, derived via immunoSEQ multiplex PCR, lists solely in-frame clones and lacks some. The data contain 250,000 to 300,000 clones, 82% of them singletons. The sample was peripheral blood. These receptors came from a young woman with acute or convalescent COVID-19.

This chain joins TRBV7-2 and TRBJ2-3; D is perhaps TRBD2 (5 bases). The V and J ends lost 4 bases and 5 bases respectively, with 19 bases between them. Germline CDR1 is SGHTA and CDR2 is FQGNSA. CDR3 length equals 16 residues. The CDR3 loop reads CASSSRTGAGIDTQYF. DNA for the CDR3: TGTGCCAGCAGCTCGCGGACTGGAGCTGGGATAGATACGCAGTATTTT.

This chain connects TRBV6-2 or TRBV6-3 to TRBJ1-1; TRBD1 is a possible D gene (6 bases). Germline V gives CDR1 MNHEY, CDR2 SVGEGT. The length of the CDR3 is 16 residues. The germline V and J ends were trimmed by 5 bases and 6 bases, with 22 bases remaining between them. CDR3 residues: CASSKPQGASDAEAFF. The CDR3 DNA reads TGTGCCAGCAGTAAACCACAGGGAGCGAGTGACGCTGAAGCTTTCTTT.

The chain is built from TRBV19 and TRBJ2-1; a possible D gene is TRBD1 (6 bases). Looked up from germline, CDR1 is LNHDA and CDR2 is SQIVND (reference sequence). There are 17 residues in the CDR3. V was pared by 11 bases and J by 0 bases, with 23 bases between. CDR3 DNA sequence: TGTGCCCCCAGCCTTTATGGGGGCCTTTCCTCCTACAATGAGCAGTTCTTC. This gives the protein CAPSLYGGLSSYNEQFF.

This chain links TRBV28 with TRBJ2-1; D not resolved. Germline V gene data show CDR1 as MDHEN and CDR2 as SYDVKM. V lost 4 bases, J lost 9 bases, and 10 bases lay in between. CDR3 length: 12 residues. This CDR3 is CASSSEQSEQFF. In DNA, the CDR3 is TGTGCCAGCAGTTCAGAACAGAGTGAGCAGTTCTTC.

V and J are TRBV5-4 and TRBJ2-5, with a weak D call TRBD1 (5 bases). Germline V lookup: CDR1 SGHNT, CDR2 YYREEE (reference sequence). The CDR3 has 16 residues. The V gene lost 0 bases and the J gene lost 3 bases, with 15 bases spanning the gap. The CDR3 DNA reads as TGTGCCAGCAGCTTGGAAGCGTGGGGCGCGGAAGAGACCCAGTACTTC. It yields the protein CASSLEAWGAEETQYF.

J is TRBJ2-2 and V is TRBV6-1; 8 bases match TRBD2. CDR1 and CDR2 from the germline V gene are MNHNS and SASEGT. This CDR3 is built from 15 residues. V was clipped by 1 base and J by 5 bases; unmatched bases: 3. CDR3 in amino acids: CASSEGLAGTGELFF. The CDR3 DNA is TGTGCCAGCAGTGAAGGGCTAGCGGGTACCGGGGAGCTGTTTTTT.

The J gene is TRBJ2-3, the V gene TRBV6-4; 7 positions agree with TRBD1. The germline CDR1 and CDR2 sequences are MRHNA and SNTAGT. CDR3 length equals 15 residues. The ends lost 11 bases at V and 0 bases at J; junction bases unmatched: 11. The DNA of the CDR3 is TGTGCCGGATGGGCCGGGACAGCCAGCACAGATACGCAGTATTTT. Amino acid sequence: CAGWAGTASTDTQYF.

This chain joins TRBV28 and TRBJ1-4, with 7 positions matching TRBD1. Trimming took 7 bases from V and 10 from J; bases not matched to a gene: 9. Germline-derived CDR1 and CDR2 are MDHEN and SYDVKM. This CDR3 spans 13 amino acids. The DNA of the CDR3 is TGTGCCAGCACCCCGGGACAGTTCGTAAAACTGTTTTTT. As protein: CASTPGQFVKLFF.

This clone has more than one count but fewer than ten. The rearrangement joins TRBV19 to TRBJ2-7; 7 nucleotides match TRBD2. V shed 5 bases and J 7 bases; nucleotides not matched to a gene: 11. The germline V gene has CDR1 LNHDA and CDR2 SQIVND (reference sequence). The CDR3 spans 14 residues. The CDR3 reads CASSGREFLGEQYF. The CDR3 nucleotides read TGTGCCAGTAGTGGGCGGGAGTTTCTAGGGGAGCAGTACTTC.

The CDR3 region is CASRREVATNEKLFF. CDR3 nucleotides: TGTGCCAGCAGACGGGAAGTTGCAACTAATGAAAAACTGTTTTTT. This rearrangement joins TRBV2 to TRBJ1-4; D not resolved. Looked up from germline, CDR1 is SNHLY and CDR2 is FYNNEI. The CDR3 contains 15 residues. Trimming cost V 6 bases and J 0 bases, with 11 bases left between them.

The gene calls are TRBV6-5 and TRBJ1-2; D is uncertain. The CDR3 contains 14 residues. Per germline, CDR1 MNHEY and CDR2 SVGAGI. Between the trimmed V and J ends, which lost 0 bases and 3 bases, there was a span of 8 bases. The CDR3 DNA is TGTGCCAGCAGTTACTCAGCCCGCTACTATGGCTACACCTTC. Its translation: CASSYSARYYGYTF.

This clone was detected once. The chain uses TRBV6-1 and TRBJ1-2; D is undetermined. Deletions cut 5 bases from V and 1 base from J, with 11 bases between. This CDR3 has 14 amino acids. Germline assignment: CDR1 MNHNS and CDR2 SASEGT. The CDR3 sequence: CASSYSVDNYGYTF. The CDR3 DNA follows: TGTGCCAGCAGTTATAGCGTAGATAACTATGGCTACACCTTC.

This chain joins TRBV25-1 and TRBJ2-1; 7 positions match TRBD2. Germline V gene lookup returns CDR1 MGHDK and CDR2 SYGVNS. CDR3 length: 17 residues. The V and J ends lost 4 bases and 8 bases, in that order; junction bases with no gene match: 17. In DNA form, the CDR3 reads TGTGCCAGCAGTGGCACCGGGACTAAAGGCCCTAGGGATGAGCAGTTCTTC. Protein sequence: CASSGTGTKGPRDEQFF.

This clone was recorded a few times. The chain employs TRBV5-5 and TRBJ2-1, with 7 bases identical to TRBD1. Germline-derived CDR1 and CDR2 are SGHKS and YYEKEE (reference sequence). This CDR3 has 15 residues. J gave up 6 bases and V 5 bases, and 11 bases lay outside the gene matches. This chain's CDR3 is CASSPANNRGNEQFF. CDR3 DNA: TGTGCCAGCAGTCCCGCTAATAACAGGGGCAATGAGCAGTTCTTC.